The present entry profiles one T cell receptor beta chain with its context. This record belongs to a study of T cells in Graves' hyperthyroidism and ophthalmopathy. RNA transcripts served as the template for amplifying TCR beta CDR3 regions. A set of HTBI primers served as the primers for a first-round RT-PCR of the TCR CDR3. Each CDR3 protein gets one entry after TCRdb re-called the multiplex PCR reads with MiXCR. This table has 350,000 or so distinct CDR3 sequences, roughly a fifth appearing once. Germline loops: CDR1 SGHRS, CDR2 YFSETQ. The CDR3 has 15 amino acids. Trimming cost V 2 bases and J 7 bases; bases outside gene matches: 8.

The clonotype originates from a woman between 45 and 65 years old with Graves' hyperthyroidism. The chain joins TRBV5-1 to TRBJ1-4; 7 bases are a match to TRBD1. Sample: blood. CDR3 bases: TGCGCCAGCAGCTTACAAGGGGCAGGGGGTGAAAAACTGTTTTTT. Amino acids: CASSLQGAGGEKLFF.